This TCR beta chain was sequenced in a study of control samples from healthy donors and cancer patients. The protocol was immunoSEQ multiplex PCR, while the TCRdb copy is restricted to in-frame clones and leaves out a portion. The sample includes fewer than 85,000 clones, about 95% of them seen just once. The CDR3 has 15 residues. From germline, CDR1 is MNHNY and CDR2 SVGAGI (reference sequence). V gave up 0 bases and J gave up 0 bases, with 9 bases separating them. The rearrangement joins TRBV6-6 to TRBJ2-7; D remains unclear. The sequence derives from a woman in her thirties in good health. Specimen: blood. The CDR3 DNA follows: TGTGCCAGCAGTTACTCGGCCGAAGCCTCCTACGAGCAGTACTTC. It yields the protein CASSYSAEASYEQYF.